This is a list of T cell receptor beta chains from one sample in a study of blood T cell repertoires in COVID-19. Some clones are missing from TCRdb's copy, which holds only in-frame ones; the method was immunoSEQ multiplex PCR. The table records roughly 42,000 clones, approximately 90% of them present only once. Sequencing was done on a sample of peripheral blood. These receptors were taken from a man aged 50 or older with COVID-19, enrolled during active disease. Both conserved end residues are part of each CDR3. D genes are given only for firm matches. The size field is filled for only some rows; it gives once, few, many or a size class.

-,-,TRBJ2-7,TRBV11-2,CASSPAGGTYEQYF,TGTGCCAGCAGCCCCGCAGGGGGGACCTACGAGCAGTACTTC
once,TRBD2,TRBJ2-7,TRBV6-5,CASSYVAGGPYEQYF,TGTGCCAGCAGTTACGTGGCGGGAGGGCCCTACGAGCAGTACTTC
-,-,TRBJ2-1,TRBV5-1,CASSLDPGGNNEQFF,TGCGCCAGCAGCTTGGACCCCGGGGGTAACAATGAGCAGTTCTTC
-,-,TRBJ1-2,TRBV23-1,CASSQKPQGCYGYTF,TGCGCCAGCAGTCAAAAGCCCCAGGGCTGCTATGGCTACACCTTC
-,-,TRBJ2-7,TRBV7-2,CASSLGGREAEQYF,TGTGCCAGCAGCTTAGGAGGCAGGGAAGCCGAGCAGTACTTC
-,-,TRBJ2-5,TRBV23-1,CASSPRPWQGNSETQYF,TGCGCCAGCAGTCCCCGCCCTTGGCAGGGGAATTCAGAGACCCAGTACTTC
-,-,TRBJ2-7,TRBV7-2,CASSLSQGGTYEQYF,TGTGCCAGCAGCTTATCGCAGGGTGGGACCTACGAGCAGTACTTC
-,-,TRBJ2-5,TRBV29-1,CSVEQEETQYF,TGCAGCGTTGAACAGGAAGAGACCCAGTACTTC
-,TRBD1,TRBJ1-2,TRBV13,CASSLGTGRYGYTF,TGTGCCAGCAGCTTAGGGACAGGGAGGTATGGCTACACCTTC
-,TRBD1,TRBJ2-1,TRBV28,CASSPGQYNEQFF,TGTGCCAGCAGTCCGGGACAGTACAATGAGCAGTTCTTC
-,TRBD1,TRBJ2-1,TRBV6-5,CASGGSRDRGNEQFF,TGTGCCAGCGGGGGATCCCGGGACAGGGGTAATGAGCAGTTCTTC
-,-,TRBJ1-1,TRBV12-3/TRBV12-4,CASGRKTEAFF,TGTGCCAGCGGGAGGAAGACTGAAGCTTTCTTT
-,TRBD2,TRBJ2-2,TRBV5-4,CASSLPGGAGGNTGELFF,TGTGCCAGCAGCTTACCCGGAGGGGCGGGAGGGAACACCGGGGAGCTGTTTTTT
-,-,TRBJ2-7,TRBV28,CASSLPRGSYEQYF,TGTGCCAGCAGTTTACCTAGAGGCTCCTACGAGCAGTACTTC
-,-,TRBJ2-5,TRBV9,CASSGGGGRVETQYF,TGTGCCAGCAGCGGTGGGGGCGGGAGAGTCGAGACCCAGTACTTC
-,-,TRBJ1-1,TRBV14,CASSQFDRLNTEAFF,TGTGCCAGCAGCCAATTTGACAGACTGAACACTGAAGCTTTCTTT
-,-,TRBJ1-3,TRBV30,CAWSVRGNGNTIYF,TGTGCCTGGAGTGTACGGGGGAACGGAAACACCATATATTTT
-,TRBD1,TRBJ1-3,TRBV3-1/TRBV3-2,CASRQGISSGNTIYF,TGTGCCAGCAGACAGGGGATAAGCTCTGGAAACACCATATATTTT
-,-,TRBJ2-7,TRBV7-2,CASSPDTLSYEQYF,TGTGCCAGCAGCCCCGACACATTATCCTACGAGCAGTACTTC
-,TRBD1,TRBJ1-2,TRBV27,CASSQHRQGGYGYTF,TGTGCCAGCAGTCAGCATCGACAGGGTGGCTATGGCTACACCTTC
-,-,TRBJ1-2,TRBV7-2,CASSLVFGGRFGYTF,TGTGCCAGCAGCTTAGTATTCGGGGGGCGCTTTGGCTACACCTTC
-,TRBD1,TRBJ1-2,TRBV27,CASSFRAGQRYGYTF,TGTGCCAGCAGTTTTCGGGCGGGACAGAGATATGGCTACACCTTC